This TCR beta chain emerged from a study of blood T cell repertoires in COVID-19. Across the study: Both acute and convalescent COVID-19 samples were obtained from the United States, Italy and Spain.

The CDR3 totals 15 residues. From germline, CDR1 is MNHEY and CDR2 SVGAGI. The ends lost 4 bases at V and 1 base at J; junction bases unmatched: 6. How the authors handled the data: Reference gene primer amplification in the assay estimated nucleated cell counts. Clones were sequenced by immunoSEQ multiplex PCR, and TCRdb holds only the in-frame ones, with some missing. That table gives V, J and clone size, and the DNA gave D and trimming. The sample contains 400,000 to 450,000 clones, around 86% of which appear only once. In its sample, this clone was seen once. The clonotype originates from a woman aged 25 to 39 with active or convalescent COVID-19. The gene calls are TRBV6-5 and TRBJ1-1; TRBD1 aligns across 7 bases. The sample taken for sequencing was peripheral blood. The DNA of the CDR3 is TGTGCCAGCAGTTCTAACAGGGACAGGAACACTGAAGCTTTCTTT. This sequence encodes CASSSNRDRNTEAFF.